The 27 T cell receptor beta chains below all came from one sample that was sequenced in a study of identifying expanded T cells in peripheral blood. The repertoire was sequenced with immunoSEQ multiplex PCR; TCRdb's copy has only in-frame clones and lacks some. The sample consists of about 50,000 clones, less than 85% of them appearing once. The sequenced material came from blood. These TCRs come from a person aged 18 to 75 in good health.

The chain is built from TRBV15 and TRBJ1-5; a possible D gene is TRBD1 (5 bases). The CDR3 is 15 residues long. The germline gives CDR1 LNHNV, CDR2 YYDKDF (reference sequence). V was cut by 0 bases and J by 5 bases, with 11 bases left in between. CDR3 protein: CATSRDAGDYQPQHF. CDR3 DNA: TGTGCCACCAGCAGAGATGCGGGGGATTATCAGCCCCAGCATTTT.

In this sample, this clone turned up many times. This chain links TRBV19 with TRBJ1-2, with 7 bases aligning to TRBD1. Losses at the gene ends were 5 bases for V and 14 bases for J; bases not matched to a gene: 14. The germline V gene encodes CDR1 LNHDA and CDR2 SQIVND (reference sequence). CDR3 length equals 13 residues. CDR3 region: CASSLRGQSTQTF. DNA of the CDR3: TGTGCCAGTAGTCTCCGGGGACAGTCCACCCAAACCTTC.

The V call is TRBV4-3, the J call TRBJ1-4, with a possible D match to TRBD1 (5 bases). CDR3 length: 16 residues. V was cut by 1 base and J by 4 bases, with 13 bases left in between. The germline V gene has CDR1 LGHNA and CDR2 YSLEER. The CDR3 DNA reads as TGCGCCAGCAGCCAAGCTTTCGGCAGGGATAATGAAAAACTGTTTTTT. It yields the protein CASSQAFGRDNEKLFF.

This chain connects TRBV9 to TRBJ1-6; D call uncertain. V was shortened by 0 bases and J by 11 bases, with 9 bases between the two germline ends. The germline CDR1 and CDR2 sequences are SGDLS and YYNGEE. There are 13 residues in the CDR3. The CDR3 coding sequence is TGTGCCAGCAGCGTAGATTCCGTGACACCCCTCCACTTT. Amino acids: CASSVDSVTPLHF.

This chain connects TRBV29-1 to TRBJ2-3; D is unclear. V lost 2 bases, J lost 2 bases, and 11 bases lay in between. The germline V gene encodes CDR1 SQVTM and CDR2 ANQGSEA. The CDR3 has 14 amino acids. CDR3 region: CSVESVWHTDTQYF. The CDR3 nucleotides are TGCAGCGTTGAAAGCGTTTGGCACACAGATACGCAGTATTTT.

V usage is TRBV19 and J usage is TRBJ2-4; 9 nucleotides agree with TRBD2. The germline V gene has CDR1 LNHDA and CDR2 SQIVND (reference sequence). The CDR3 is made up of 15 amino acids. The V segment lost 2 bases and the J segment 5 bases; nucleotides outside the gene matches: 4. The CDR3 protein is CASSISGRWENIQYF. CDR3 in DNA: TGTGCCAGTAGTATAAGCGGGAGGTGGGAAAACATTCAGTACTTC.

This clone is labeled medium-sized. The chain couples TRBV6-5 to TRBJ1-6; D perhaps matches TRBD1 (5 bases). Germline V gene lookup returns CDR1 MNHEY and CDR2 SVGAGI. The CDR3 is 15 amino acids. Trimming removed 2 bases from V and 7 bases from J, with 12 bases in between. The CDR3 coding sequence is TGTGCCAGCAGTTACGCGGGACCGACGAATTCACCCCTCCACTTT. This encodes CASSYAGPTNSPLHF.

V is TRBV5-4 and J is TRBJ2-1, with TRBD1 matching 8 bases. Germline V gives CDR1 SGHNT, CDR2 YYREEE (reference sequence). The CDR3 spans 13 residues. Unmatched junction bases numbered 4, after V lost 1 base and J lost 10 bases. This CDR3 reads CASSLQTGDEQFF. The CDR3 DNA reads TGTGCCAGCAGCTTGCAGACAGGGGACGAGCAGTTCTTC.

The rearrangement links TRBV19 to TRBJ2-1; D perhaps matches TRBD2 (5 bases). The V gene lost 5 bases and the J gene lost 0 bases, with 11 bases spanning the gap. Germline V gene sequence: CDR1 LNHDA, CDR2 SQIVND (reference sequence). The CDR3 spans 15 residues. This chain's CDR3 is CASSADRGSYNEQFF. CDR3 DNA: TGTGCCAGTAGTGCAGATCGGGGCTCCTACAATGAGCAGTTCTTC.

This clone was seen once. The chain carries TRBV11-3 and TRBJ1-1; 7 nucleotides match TRBD1. The germline V gene has CDR1 SGHNT and CDR2 YENEEA. The trim removed 2 bases at V and 0 bases at J, leaving 6 bases unmatched. CDR3 length: 16 amino acids. The CDR3 nucleotides are TGTGCCAGCAGCTTACGGGGACAGCTTATGAACACTGAAGCTTTCTTT. Translating it yields CASSLRGQLMNTEAFF.

The gene calls are TRBV6-1 and TRBJ1-6; perhaps TRBD1 as D (6 bases). V gave up 1 base and J gave up 7 bases, with 17 bases separating them. CDR1 and CDR2 from the germline V gene are MNHNS and SASEGT. CDR3 length: 17 amino acids. The CDR3 coding sequence is TGTGCCAGCAGTGAAGTTGGGCAGGGGATGTCCAATTCACCCCTCCACTTT. Its translation is CASSEVGQGMSNSPLHF.

This clone occurred once. The V and J genes are TRBV5-4 and TRBJ1-4; D remains unclear. Trimming shortened V by 0 bases and J by 6 bases, and 6 bases separated the two germline ends. This CDR3 comprises 13 residues. From germline, CDR1 is SGHNT and CDR2 YYREEE (reference sequence). CDR3 in amino acids: CASSLALDEKLFF. Here the CDR3 DNA reads TGTGCCAGCAGCTTGGCCCTTGATGAAAAACTGTTTTTT.

The chain links TRBV6-6 to TRBJ1-1; D is unresolved. Germline CDR1 reads MNHNY; CDR2 reads SVGAGI (reference sequence). V lost 2 bases to trimming and J lost 5 bases, with 6 bases between them. The CDR3 contains 12 residues. The DNA for the CDR3 is TGTGCCAGCAGTTACGGTGGGACTGAAGCTTTCTTT. Its translation is CASSYGGTEAFF.

J is TRBJ2-7 and V is TRBV2; D remains unclear. Germline CDR1 and CDR2: SNHLY and FYNNEI. Trimming shortened V by 2 bases and J by 3 bases, and 5 bases separated the two germline ends. CDR3 length: 12 residues. Here the CDR3 reads CASSEIGYEQYV. The CDR3 coding sequence is TGTGCCAGCAGTGAAATTGGCTACGAGCAGTACGTC.

The J gene is TRBJ1-4, the V gene TRBV5-1; D might be TRBD1 (6 bases). CDR3 length equals 15 residues. Germline lookup yields CDR1 SGHRS and CDR2 YFSETQ. V lost 2 bases and J lost 7, with 15 bases in between. CDR3 nucleotides: TGCGCCAGCAGCTTTAGCCAGGGGTTTTCTGAAAAACTGTTTTTT. Its translation is CASSFSQGFSEKLFF.

V and J are TRBV4-3 and TRBJ2-1; D might be TRBD2 (6 bases). Per germline, CDR1 LGHNA and CDR2 YSLEER. Trimming took 0 bases from V and 6 from J, leaving 12 bases between them. This CDR3 is built from 15 residues. The CDR3 bases are TGCGCCAGCAGCCAAGAGAACCTAGCGACCAATGAGCAGTTCTTC. This codes for CASSQENLATNEQFF.

J is TRBJ2-2 and V is TRBV19, with 10 bases identical to TRBD2. V lost 5 bases, J lost 10 bases, and 10 bases stayed unmatched. Per germline, CDR1 LNHDA and CDR2 SQIVND (reference sequence). This CDR3 spans 15 amino acids. Written as DNA, the CDR3 is TGTGCCAGTAGTGTGTCTAGCGGGAGTCGCGAGGAGCTGTTTTTT. The encoded protein is CASSVSSGSREELFF.

The V and J genes are TRBV11-2 and TRBJ2-1; 10 bases match TRBD2. V gave up 2 bases and J gave up 5 bases; unmatched junction bases: 9. In germline, CDR1 is SGHAT, CDR2 FQNNGV. CDR3 length: 17 amino acids. CDR3 coding DNA: TGTGCCAGCAGCTTATTCGTCGGACTAGCGGTAAACAATGAGCAGTTCTTC. This sequence encodes CASSLFVGLAVNNEQFF.

V gene TRBV2 combines with J gene TRBJ1-5; D call uncertain. CDR3 length equals 13 residues. Deletions cut 7 bases from V and 2 bases from J, with 9 bases between. Germline values: CDR1 SNHLY, CDR2 FYNNEI. CDR3 nucleotides: TGTGCCAGCAAAGTGTCGGGCAATCAGCCCCAGCATTTT. As protein: CASKVSGNQPQHF.

The chain recombines TRBV7-2 with TRBJ1-2; TRBD1 matches at 9 bases. Germline V gene data show CDR1 as SGHTA and CDR2 as FQGNSA. The CDR3 has 16 residues. Trimming took 5 bases from V and 4 from J; bases not matched to a gene: 11. Here the CDR3 DNA reads TGTGCCAGCAGCCTAAAACAGGGGGCGAACCTCTATGGCTACACCTTC. Amino acid sequence: CASSLKQGANLYGYTF.

This clone appeared once. The chain employs TRBV7-8 and TRBJ2-7, with 7 nucleotides matching TRBD2. From germline, CDR1 is SGHVS and CDR2 FQNEAQ. V trimming: 3 bases; J trimming: 3 bases; junction bases outside the gene matches: 8. This CDR3 has 15 residues. CDR3 coding DNA: TGTGCCAGCAGCTTCGGGGGGACGGGTAACTACGAGCAGTACGTC. Translation gives CASSFGGTGNYEQYV.

The V and J genes are TRBV5-6 and TRBJ2-7; possibly TRBD1 or TRBD2 for D (6 bases each). V shed 6 bases and J shed 1 base, with 17 bases lying between them. CDR3 length equals 15 residues. Germline V gene sequence: CDR1 SGHDT, CDR2 YYEEEE. In DNA, the CDR3 is TGTGCCAGCACCCAATCAGGGGACTCGTCCTACGAGCAGTACGTC. Amino acid sequence: CASTQSGDSSYEQYV.

The chain uses TRBV5-1 and TRBJ2-2; 7 positions agree with TRBD2. The CDR3 covers 15 residues. V lost 1 base, J lost 1 base, and 1 base stayed unmatched. Germline V gene data show CDR1 as SGHRS and CDR2 as YFSETQ. The CDR3 DNA sequence: TGCGCCAGCAGCTTGCGCGGGAGGAACACCGGGGAGCTGTTTTTT. This gives the protein CASSLRGRNTGELFF.

The CDR3 here is CASSSRTSGSFYEQYF. CDR3 nucleotides: TGTGCCAGCAGTTCACGGACTAGCGGGAGCTTCTACGAGCAGTACTTC. The V gene is TRBV6-5, the J gene TRBJ2-7; 13 bases match TRBD2. Germline V CDR1 and CDR2: MNHEY, SVGAGI. V lost 4 bases to trimming and J lost 3 bases; unmatched junction nucleotides: 6. This CDR3 has 16 amino acids.

The chain carries TRBV7-9 and TRBJ1-5; tentative D call: TRBD1 (5 bases). This CDR3 is built from 16 residues. Germline V gene data show CDR1 as SEHNR and CDR2 as FQNEAQ (reference sequence). Between the trimmed V and J ends, which lost 6 bases and 4 bases, there was a span of 19 bases. Here the CDR3 DNA reads TGTGCCAGCAGTTACGCAGGGACTCTGGGGAATCAGCCCCAGCATTTT. Translation gives CASSYAGTLGNQPQHF.

This clone was observed a few times. V and J are TRBV2 and TRBJ2-7; possibly TRBD1 or TRBD2 for D (5 bases each). Trimming removed 7 bases at V and 0 bases at J, with 22 bases between. This CDR3 has 17 residues. The V gene's germline CDR1 is SNHLY and CDR2 FYNNEI. The CDR3 DNA sequence: TGTGCCAGCACCGGGACGGGCGAGCTAAGGGACTCCTACGAGCAGTACGTC. Translating it yields CASTGTGELRDSYEQYV.

The CDR3 reads CASSIDRGNSNYGYTF. The CDR3 coding sequence is TGTGCCAGTAGTATAGATCGGGGGAATTCTAACTATGGCTACACCTTC. The rearrangement joins TRBV19 to TRBJ1-2, with a weak D call TRBD1 (5 bases). Looked up from germline, CDR1 is LNHDA and CDR2 is SQIVND (reference sequence). V was cut by 0 bases and J by 0 bases, with 11 bases left in between. The CDR3 spans 16 residues.